This T cell receptor beta chain was captured by sequencing in a study of T cell changes during pregnancy in multiple sclerosis. Produced via immunoSEQ multiplex PCR; TCRdb's table is partial and in-frame only. The sample lists some 23,000 clones, approximately 86% occurring once. Trimming took off 1 base at V and 5 bases at J, with 9 bases between the two ends. The length of the CDR3 is 15 residues. Germline-derived CDR1 and CDR2 are SGHAT and FQNNGV. The sample in question was CD4+ T cells from peripheral blood mononuclear cells, obtained in the first trimester of pregnancy. The clonotype was recovered from a female donor in good health, enrolled as a control in a pregnancy study. This chain links TRBV11-2 with TRBJ2-6; D gene uncertain. The CDR3 DNA is TGTGCCAGCAGCTTAGTCCTCGGTTGGGCCAACGTCCTGACTTTC. Encoded protein: CASSLVLGWANVLTF.